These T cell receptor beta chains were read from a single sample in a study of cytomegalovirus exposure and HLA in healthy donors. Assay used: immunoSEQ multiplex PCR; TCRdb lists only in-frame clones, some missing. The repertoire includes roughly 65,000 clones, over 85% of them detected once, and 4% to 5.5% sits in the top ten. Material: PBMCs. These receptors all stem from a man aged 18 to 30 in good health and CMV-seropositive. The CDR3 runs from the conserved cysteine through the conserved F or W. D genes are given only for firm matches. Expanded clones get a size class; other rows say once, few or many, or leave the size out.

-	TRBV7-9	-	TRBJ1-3	TGTGCCAGCAGCTTAGTACGGGGGGCCCTAAACACCATATATTTT	CASSLVRGALNTIYF
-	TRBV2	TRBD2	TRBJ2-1	TGTGCCAGCAGTGAAGGGGGACTAGCGGGAGGCTTTGAGCAGTTCTTC	CASSEGGLAGGFEQFF
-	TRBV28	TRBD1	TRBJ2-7	TGTGCCAGCAGTTCACCCGGGACAGGGTACGGGCGGGACTCCTACGAGCAGTACTTC	CASSSPGTGYGRDSYEQYF
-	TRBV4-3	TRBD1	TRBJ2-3	TGCGCCAGCAGCCAAGTTTGGCGGGACAGGAGCACAGATACGCAGTATTTT	CASSQVWRDRSTDTQYF
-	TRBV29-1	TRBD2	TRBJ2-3	TGCAGCGTTGAAGATCGTCGTCGGAGTAGCGGGGACTTGGATACGCAGTATTTT	CSVEDRRRSSGDLDTQYF
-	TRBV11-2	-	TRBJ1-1	TGTGCCAGCAGCTTGGCAGAGAACACTGAAGCTTTCTTT	CASSLAENTEAFF
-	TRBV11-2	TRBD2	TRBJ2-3	TGTGCCAGCAGCTACCCATTCACTAGCGGGAGAGGAGATACGCAGTATTTT	CASSYPFTSGRGDTQYF
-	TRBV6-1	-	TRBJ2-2	TGTGCCAGCGGGCGGGGCAGAGTCGACACCGGGGAGCTGTTTTTT	CASGRGRVDTGELFF
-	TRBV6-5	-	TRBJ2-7	TGTGCCAGCAGTTCCCCTAACTACGAGCAGTACTTC	CASSSPNYEQYF
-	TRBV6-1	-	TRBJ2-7	TGTGCCAGCGGACTAACAAGAGCGTACGAGCAGTACTTC	CASGLTRAYEQYF
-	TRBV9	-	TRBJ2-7	TGTGCCAGCAGCGTAGTAGGCACAGGGTGGAACGAGCAGTACTTC	CASSVVGTGWNEQYF
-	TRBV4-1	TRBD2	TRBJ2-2	TGCGCCAGCAGTCTTGATCTAGCGGGGGAAACCGGGGAGCTGTTTTTT	CASSLDLAGETGELFF
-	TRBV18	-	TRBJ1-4	TGTGCCAGCTCACCACAGGACAGCTTTAATGAAAAACTGTTTTTT	CASSPQDSFNEKLFF
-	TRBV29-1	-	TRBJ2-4	TGCAGCGGGCTAGAGGGTGTTCAGTACTTC	CSGLEGVQYF
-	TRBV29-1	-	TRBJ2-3	TGCAGCGTGTCCAGGGGCGCGACAGATACGCAGTATTTT	CSVSRGATDTQYF
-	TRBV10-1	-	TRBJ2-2	TGCGCCAGCACGAAAGCGGGCACCGGGGAGCTGTTTTTT	CASTKAGTGELFF
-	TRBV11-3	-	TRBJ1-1	TGTGCCAGCAGCTTAGGGGGGCCGACTGAAGCTTTCTTT	CASSLGGPTEAFF
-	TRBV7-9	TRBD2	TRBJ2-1	TGTGCCAGCAGCTTAACGAGAGCGGGAGGGCCTCACAATGAGCAGTTCTTC	CASSLTRAGGPHNEQFF
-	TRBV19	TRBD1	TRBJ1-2	TGTGCCAGTACCTCTCTTCCGGGACAGGGTGGCTATGGCTACACCTTC	CASTSLPGQGGYGYTF
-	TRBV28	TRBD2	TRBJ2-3	TGTGCCAGCAGTCCCGGGACTAGCGGAAGGGGAGATACGCAGTATTTT	CASSPGTSGRGDTQYF
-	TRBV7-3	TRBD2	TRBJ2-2	TGTGCCAGCAGCTTATATGCTAGCGGGGCCGAACGAAGCACCGGGGAGCTGTTTTTT	CASSLYASGAERSTGELFF
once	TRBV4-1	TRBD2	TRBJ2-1	TGCGCCAGCAGCCTCCCGGGACTAGCGGGGTACGAGCAGTTCTTC	CASSLPGLAGYEQFF
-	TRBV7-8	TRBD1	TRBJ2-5	TGTGCCAGCAGCTCCGACAGGGTTAGTCGCCAAGAGACCCAGTACTTC	CASSSDRVSRQETQYF
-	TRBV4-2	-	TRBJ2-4	TGTGCCAGCAGCCAAGGAGGGGGTCCTACCTTAGCCAAAAACATTCAGTACTTC	CASSQGGGPTLAKNIQYF
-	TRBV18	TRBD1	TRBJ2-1	TGTGCCAGCTCACCCAACAGGGGGCCCAGTGAGCAGTTCTTC	CASSPNRGPSEQFF
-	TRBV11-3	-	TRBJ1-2	TGTGCCAGCAGCTCCGGTTTGTTACATGGCTACACCTTC	CASSSGLLHGYTF
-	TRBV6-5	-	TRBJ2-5	TGTGCCAGCAGTTCCTACCTTCTAGATAAAGAGACCCAGTACTTC	CASSSYLLDKETQYF
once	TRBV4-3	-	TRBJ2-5	TGCGCCAGCAGCCAAGATCCATACCAAGAGACCCAGTACTTC	CASSQDPYQETQYF
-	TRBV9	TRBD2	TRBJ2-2	TGTGCCAGCAGCACCGGACTAGCGGGAGACACCGGGGAGCTGTTTTTT	CASSTGLAGDTGELFF
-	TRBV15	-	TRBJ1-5	TGTGCCACCAGCAGAGTCCGTCAGGGTAGGCAGCCCCAGCATTTT	CATSRVRQGRQPQHF
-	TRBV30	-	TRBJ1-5	TGTGCCTGGAGTGCCTGGCAGGGGAGCAATCAGCCCCAGCATTTT	CAWSAWQGSNQPQHF
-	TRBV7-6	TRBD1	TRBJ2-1	TGTGCCAGCAGCGCATCGACAGGGGGGTACAATGAGCAGTTCTTC	CASSASTGGYNEQFF
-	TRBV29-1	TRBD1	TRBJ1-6	TGCAGCGTGAGAGCGACAGGGGATTCACCCCTCCACTTT	CSVRATGDSPLHF
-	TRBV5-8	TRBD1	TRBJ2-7	TGTGCCAGCAGCTCACAGGGGGCCCCCTACGAGCAGTACTTC	CASSSQGAPYEQYF
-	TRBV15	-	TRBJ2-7	TGTGCCACCAGCAGAGCGCCGGAGCTCTACGAGCAGTACTTC	CATSRAPELYEQYF
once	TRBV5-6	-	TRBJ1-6	TGTGCCAGCAGCTTGGTAAAGGACAACTATAATTCACCCCTCCACTTT	CASSLVKDNYNSPLHF
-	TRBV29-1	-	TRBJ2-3	TGCAGCGCCCGACAGTCACCTATCACAGATACGCAGTATTTT	CSARQSPITDTQYF
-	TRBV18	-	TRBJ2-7	TGTGCCAGCTCATCTTCGTCAGCGCACTACGAGCAGTACTTC	CASSSSSAHYEQYF
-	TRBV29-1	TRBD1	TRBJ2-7	TGCAGCGTTGAGTGGACAGGGAACGGCTACGAGCAGTACTTC	CSVEWTGNGYEQYF
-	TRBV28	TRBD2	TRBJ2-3	TGTGCCAGCAGTTTACCGCCGGGACATCAACGGTCCGGGACTAGCACTAAATCCCCAGATACGCAGTATTTT	CASSLPPGHQRSGTSTKSPDTQYF
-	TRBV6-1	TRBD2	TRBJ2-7	TGTGCCAGCAGTGAAGCGACTAGCGGGGGGTACGAGCAGTACTTC	CASSEATSGGYEQYF
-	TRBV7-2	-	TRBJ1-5	TGTGCCAGCGGGGCGGGCAATCAGCCCCAGCATTTT	CASGAGNQPQHF
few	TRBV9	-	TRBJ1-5	TGTGCCAGCAGCCCACAGGGATTCGGCAATCAGCCCCAGCATTTT	CASSPQGFGNQPQHF
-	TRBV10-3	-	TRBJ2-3	TGTGCCACTCAGGCGACAGATACGCAGTATTTT	CATQATDTQYF
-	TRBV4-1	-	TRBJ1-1	TGCGCCAGCAGCCAAGAGCAGGGGACTGAAGCTTTCTTT	CASSQEQGTEAFF
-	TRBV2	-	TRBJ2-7	TGTGCCAGCAGCCCTCCGGTCTTCGAGCAGTACTTC	CASSPPVFEQYF
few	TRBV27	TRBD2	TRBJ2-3	TGTGCCAGCAGTTTATTTACTAGCGGGCGGGCAGATACGCAGTATTTT	CASSLFTSGRADTQYF
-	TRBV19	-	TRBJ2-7	TGTGCCAGTAGTATACAATGGCAGGGTAGGAAGATGAGCGAGCAGTACTTC	CASSIQWQGRKMSEQYF